This T cell receptor beta chain was captured in a study of cytomegalovirus exposure and HLA in healthy donors. Study outcomes and limitations: Subsequent analysis of the approximately 130 validation repertoires found a tendency for first-cohort TCR clusters to co-occur. The authors enumerated roughly 180 TCR beta chains as linked to cytomegalovirus. In vitro work confirmed that three CMV-associated chains recognize CMV antigens. For cytomegalovirus status, the classifier reportedly gave diagnoses with high specificity and sensitivity.

The length of the CDR3 is 14 residues. The germline gives CDR1 SGHTA, CDR2 FQGNSA. J lost 4 bases, V lost 4 bases, and 5 bases had no gene match. A remark on this clone: Its antigen is currently unknown.

Sequencing was performed with immunoSEQ multiplex PCR; in TCRdb, only in-frame clones are kept and a portion is missing. The sample records about 73,000 clones, roughly 90% being singletons. The specimen sequenced was PBMCs. The chain carries TRBV7-2 and TRBJ1-2, with 8 bases matching TRBD1. The TCR originated in a woman under 30 in good health and CMV-seropositive. The CDR3 DNA reads TGTGCCAGCAGCTACCAGGGGGCCGGCTATGGCTACACCTTC. Its translation: CASSYQGAGYGYTF.